Shown below are 16 T cell receptor beta chains from a single sample sequenced in a study of shared clonotypes between healthy human individuals. The data were produced by immunoSEQ multiplex PCR, yet TCRdb's version contains in-frame clones alone and is incomplete. Found here are about 560,000 clones, roughly 72% of them singletons; the top ten hold 9.5% to 15%. The sample comprised PBMCs. The receptors were gathered from a woman aged 40 to 50 in good health. Some clones in this sample may be carry-over from other donors' samples.

This rearrangement joins TRBV6-6 to TRBJ2-7, with TRBD1 as a possible D gene (6 bases). Trimming stripped 2 bases from V and 3 bases from J, with 11 bases between. Germline CDR1 MNHNY, CDR2 SVGAGI (reference sequence). The length of the CDR3 is 14 residues. The CDR3 DNA sequence: TGTGCCAGCAGTTACCCAACAGGGAACTACGAGCAGTACTTC. Translating gives CASSYPTGNYEQYF.

The gene calls are TRBV5-4 and TRBJ2-1; no clear D gene. Deletions cut 1 base from V and 4 bases from J, with 9 bases between. Germline V lookup: CDR1 SGHNT, CDR2 YYREEE (reference sequence). The CDR3 is 14 amino acids. CDR3 in amino acids: CASSLTSEYNEQFF. CDR3 DNA: TGTGCCAGCAGCTTGACGAGCGAGTACAATGAGCAGTTCTTC.

The chain joins TRBV5-1 to TRBJ1-4; TRBD1 aligns across 10 bases. Trimming removed 4 bases from V and 0 bases from J; junction bases left unmatched: 3. The germline CDR1 and CDR2 sequences are SGHRS and YFSETQ. This CDR3 is built from 16 residues. In DNA, the CDR3 is TGCGCCAGCAGCCGGGGGACAGGGGCAACTAATGAAAAACTGTTTTTT. Amino acids: CASSRGTGATNEKLFF. Full variable domain (outside the CDR3, taken from reference TRBV5-1 and TRBJ1-4): KAGVTQTPRYLIKTRGQQVTLSCSPISGHRSVSWYQQTPGQGLQFLFEYFSETQRNKGNFPGRFSGRQFSNSRSEMNVSTLELGDSALYLCASSRGTGATNEKLFFGSGTQLSVL.

Details on this clone: Other nucleotide sequences from this sample produce the same CDR3. The chain links TRBV28 to TRBJ1-4, with D hard to call. Germline CDR1 reads MDHEN; CDR2 reads SYDVKM. Trimming took off 7 bases at V and 8 bases at J, with 14 bases between the two ends. The CDR3 is 13 amino acids. CDR3 amino acids: CASTTGNGEKLFF. The CDR3 nucleotides read TGTGCCAGCACGACGGGGAATGGGGAAAAACTGTTTTTT. The full variable domain, with the rest looked up from reference TRBV28 and TRBJ1-4, is DVKVTQSSRYLVKRTGEKVFLECVQDMDHENMFWYRQDPGLGLRLIYFSYDVKMKEKGDIPEGYSVSREKKERFSLILESASTNQTSMYLCASTTGNGEKLFFGSGTQLSVL.

This chain joins TRBV11-2 and TRBJ2-1, with D unclear. The germline V gene has CDR1 SGHAT and CDR2 FQNNGV. V lost 1 base and J 10 bases, leaving 5 bases between the germline ends. The CDR3 extends over 11 amino acids. The CDR3 DNA reads as TGTGCCAGCAGCTTAGGGGTAGAGCAGTTCTTC. Translated: CASSLGVEQFF.

V gene TRBV5-1 combines with J gene TRBJ2-1, with TRBD2 matching over 14 bases. The V segment lost 2 bases and the J segment 10 bases; nucleotides outside the gene matches: 5. The V gene's germline CDR1 is SGHRS and CDR2 YFSETQ. This CDR3 has 15 amino acids. The DNA for the CDR3 is TGCGCCAGCAGCTTCGGGACTAGCGGGAGTGGAGAGCAGTTCTTC. Protein product: CASSFGTSGSGEQFF.

CDR3 loop: CASSQVFSEQIYEQYF. The CDR3 region has the DNA TGCGCCAGCAGCCAAGTGTTTAGTGAACAGATCTACGAGCAGTACTTC. The J gene is TRBJ2-7, the V gene TRBV4-3, with no clear D. Per the germline V gene, CDR1 is LGHNA and CDR2 is YSLEER. Trimming pared 1 base from V and 3 bases from J, leaving 16 bases between. The CDR3 has 16 residues.

This sequence joins TRBV10-2 and TRBJ1-1; D gene uncertain. Trimming cost V 3 bases and J 5 bases, with 16 bases left between them. The CDR3 sequence is 15 residues long. From germline, CDR1 is WSHSY and CDR2 SAAADI. CDR3 sequence reads: CASSDHRAPGTEAFF. The CDR3 region has the DNA TGCGCCAGCAGTGATCATAGGGCCCCAGGAACTGAAGCTTTCTTT.

The chain carries TRBV5-1 and TRBJ2-7, with 12 bases that match TRBD2. Germline values: CDR1 SGHRS, CDR2 YFSETQ. CDR3 length: 17 amino acids. The V and J ends lost 0 bases and 3 bases, in that order; junction bases with no gene match: 7. The CDR3 reads CASSLDYPGLAGYEQYF. The CDR3 region has the DNA TGCGCCAGCAGCTTGGACTATCCGGGACTAGCGGGCTACGAGCAGTACTTC.

The chain recombines TRBV7-9 with TRBJ2-3; D call uncertain. Germline V lookup: CDR1 SEHNR, CDR2 FQNEAQ (reference sequence). Trimming cost V 4 bases and J 6 bases, with 8 bases left between them. There are 12 residues in the CDR3. The CDR3 is CASSSPGDTQYF. Here the CDR3 DNA reads TGTGCCAGCAGCTCCCCCGGCGATACGCAGTATTTT. The whole variable domain, filled in from reference TRBV7-9 and TRBJ2-3, reads DTGVSQNPRHKITKRGQNVTFRCDPISEHNRLYWYRQTLGQGPEFLTYFQNEAQLEKSRLLSDRFSAERPKGSFSTLEIQRTEQGDSAMYLCASSSPGDTQYFGPGTRLTVL.

This clone was observed a few times. The chain employs TRBV5-6 and TRBJ1-5; TRBD1 matches at 7 bases. The CDR3 spans 15 residues. V was clipped by 1 base and J by 2 bases; unmatched bases: 3. Germline V gene sequence: CDR1 SGHDT, CDR2 YYEEEE. The CDR3 nucleotides read TGTGCCAGCAGCTTGAGGGGGCCGGGCAATCAGCCCCAGCATTTT. Protein: CASSLRGPGNQPQHF.

V and J are TRBV4-1 and TRBJ2-7; 7 nucleotides align to TRBD2. Per the germline V gene, CDR1 is MGHRA and CDR2 is YSYEKL. The CDR3 is made up of 13 amino acids. V lost 4 bases and J lost 5; bases outside the gene matches: 5. The CDR3, as DNA: TGCGCCAGCAGCCCCCTGGGGGGGAACGAGCAGTACTTC. It yields the protein CASSPLGGNEQYF.

Concerning this clone itself: A read error is the likely source, as a far larger clone sits one nucleotide away. The chain carries TRBV6-6 and TRBJ1-1; possibly TRBD1 for D (6 bases). Germline CDR1 MNHNY, CDR2 SVGAGI (reference sequence). The CDR3 extends over 14 amino acids. CDR3 DNA: TGTGCCTGCAGTGGACTGGGGGGGGGCGGTGAAGCTTTCTTT. Translation: CACSGLGGGGEAFF.

The chain has TRBV27 and TRBJ2-1, with D possibly being TRBD1 (6 bases). This CDR3 contains 13 residues. From germline, CDR1 is MNHEY and CDR2 SMNVEV (reference sequence). V was clipped by 6 bases and J by 4 bases, with 10 bases between them. The CDR3 coding sequence is TGTGCCAGCAGGCCCCAGGGGTACAATGAGCAGTTCTTC. It codes for CASRPQGYNEQFF.

The chain uses TRBV4-1 and TRBJ1-2; D ambiguous. The V and J ends lost 1 base and 0 bases respectively, with 9 bases between them. This CDR3 has 15 amino acids. The germline gives CDR1 MGHRA, CDR2 YSYEKL. The CDR3 sequence: CASSQASQSNYGYTF. The CDR3 DNA follows: TGCGCCAGCAGCCAAGCCAGCCAATCTAACTATGGCTACACCTTC.

On this clone: Other DNA sequences in the sample encode the same CDR3. The chain recombines TRBV5-1 with TRBJ2-7; no clear D gene. The V end lost 1 base, the J end lost 0 bases, and 8 bases lay between the germline ends. CDR1 is SGHRS, CDR2 YFSETQ, per germline. The CDR3 is 14 amino acids. CDR3 coding DNA: TGCGCCAGCAGCTTGAGGCCTGGCTCCTACGAGCAGTACTTC. Its translation is CASSLRPGSYEQYF.